Detailed here is one T cell receptor (beta chain). The sample comes from a study of cytomegalovirus exposure and HLA in healthy donors. CDR1 is SGHNT and CDR2 is YYREEE in the germline V gene (reference sequence). Unmatched junction bases numbered 1, after V lost 3 bases and J lost 0 bases. This CDR3 contains 15 residues. With 60 Vbeta and 13 Jbeta primers, the PCR was carried out. The data were produced by immunoSEQ multiplex PCR, yet TCRdb's version contains in-frame clones alone and is incomplete. The sample carries over 200,000 clones, roughly 79% recorded once. V is TRBV5-4 and J is TRBJ1-4; 8 bases match TRBD1. This TCR was sampled from a woman in her thirties or forties in good health and CMV-seronegative. The sequenced sample consisted of PBMCs. CDR3 protein: CASSSGQATNEKLFF. In DNA form, the CDR3 reads TGTGCCAGCAGCTCGGGACAGGCAACTAATGAAAAACTGTTTTTT.